This T cell receptor (beta chain) was documented in a study of T-cell reconstitution after alpha-beta-depleted transplantation in children. Unique molecular identifiers featured in how the TCRbeta library was prepared. TCRdb re-analysed the PCR reads in MiXCR, keeping a single row per CDR3 protein. The table includes 750,000 to 950,000 distinct CDR3 sequences, under 20% detected once. General study results and limits: Roughly two months post-transplant, alpha-beta T cells reportedly originated from several hundred graft clones that had expanded. Diversity and T-cell counts at one year after transplant derived mostly from new T cells.

J was trimmed by 1 base and V by 5 bases; bases with no gene match: 8. This CDR3 has 16 amino acids. Germline V gene data show CDR1 as MDHEN and CDR2 as SYDVKM. About this clonotype itself: Its antigen is not known.

Sequenced material: PBMCs, mostly from graft donor cells, taken 360 days after TCRalphabeta/CD19-depleted stem cell transplant. This TCR derives from a male patient aged 10 to 17 who had a stem cell transplant for acute lymphoblastic leukemia, so the T cells may come from the graft donor. The chain links TRBV28 to TRBJ1-5; 7 bases align to TRBD1. In nucleotides, the CDR3 is TGTGCCAGCAGTCTCCTATGGACAGGCAGCAATCAGCCCCAGCATTTT. It is translated as CASSLLWTGSNQPQHF.